Here is one T cell receptor beta chain with its context. As yet, its antigen is unknown. This sample stems from a study of graft-versus-host responses after intestinal transplantation. General study findings and limits: Peak circulating GvH clone levels were associated with early post-transplant HvG declines. Investigators detected GvH clones in recipient marrow, with some emerging earlier in ileum or blood.

Generated by immunoSEQ multiplex PCR, the TCRdb table keeps only in-frame clones and is missing some. The table lists 14,000 or so clones, approximately 80% of them singletons, with around 3.9% in the top ten. The CDR3 loop spans 15 amino acids. The germline V gene encodes CDR1 SGHTA and CDR2 FQGNSA. With V trimmed by 1 base and J by 5 bases, 4 bases remained unmatched. Intraepithelial and lamina propria lymphocytes were freed from processed graft tissue. This clonotype was sampled from a human patient who received an intestinal transplant, so some T cells may come from the graft donor. This sample comprised ileum tissue, obtained approximately 26 days after intestinal transplant. The rearrangement uses TRBV7-2 and TRBJ2-5; 10 bases fit TRBD2. The CDR3 reads CASSLGKLAGETQYF. Written as DNA, the CDR3 is TGTGCCAGCAGCTTAGGGAAACTAGCGGGGGAGACCCAGTACTTC.